The sequence of this TCR beta chain was determined in a study of blood T cell repertoires in COVID-19. Turning to the study itself: Donors in the United States, Italy and Spain gave samples during acute or convalescent COVID-19.

Participant age was 18 to 89 years, and participants resided in 25 or so US areas. Original methodology: Amplification of reference gene primers was used by the study to estimate nucleated cell counts. This table comes from immunoSEQ multiplex PCR, and its TCRdb copy is limited to in-frame clones, with some not included. D and trimming come from the DNA, and the V and J calls and clone size come from that table. The repertoire holds roughly 250,000 clones, with 80% to 90% as singletons. The junction had 6 bases not matched to a gene; V was cut back by 1 base and J by 5 bases. This CDR3 comprises 16 residues. Germline lookup yields CDR1 LGHDT and CDR2 YNNKEL (reference sequence).

The TCR originated in a woman in her 30s who had recovered from COVID-19. Sequenced input: PBMCs or T cells enriched from blood (not recorded which). This chain joins TRBV3-1 (or the pseudogene TRBV3-2) and TRBJ2-3; TRBD2 aligns across 10 bases. CDR3 sequence: CASSQGLAGGIDTQYF. The CDR3 bases are TGTGCCAGCAGCCAAGGATTAGCGGGGGGCATAGATACGCAGTATTTT.